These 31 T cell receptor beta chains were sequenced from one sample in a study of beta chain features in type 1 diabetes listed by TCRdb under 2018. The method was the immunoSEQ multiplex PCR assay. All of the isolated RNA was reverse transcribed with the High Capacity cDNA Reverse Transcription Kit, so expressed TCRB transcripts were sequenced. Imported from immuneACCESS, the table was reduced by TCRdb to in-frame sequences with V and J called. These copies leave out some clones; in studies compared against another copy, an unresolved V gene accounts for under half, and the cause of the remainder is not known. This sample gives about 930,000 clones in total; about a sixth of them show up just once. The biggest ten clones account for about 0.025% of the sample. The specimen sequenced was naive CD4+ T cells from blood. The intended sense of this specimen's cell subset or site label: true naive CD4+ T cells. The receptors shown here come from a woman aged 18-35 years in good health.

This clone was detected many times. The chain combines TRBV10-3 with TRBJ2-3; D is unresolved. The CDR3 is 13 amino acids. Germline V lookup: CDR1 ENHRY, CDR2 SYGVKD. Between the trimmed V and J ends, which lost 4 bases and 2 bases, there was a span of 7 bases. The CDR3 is CAISVQATDTQYF. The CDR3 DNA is TGTGCCATCAGTGTTCAGGCCACAGATACGCAGTATTTT.

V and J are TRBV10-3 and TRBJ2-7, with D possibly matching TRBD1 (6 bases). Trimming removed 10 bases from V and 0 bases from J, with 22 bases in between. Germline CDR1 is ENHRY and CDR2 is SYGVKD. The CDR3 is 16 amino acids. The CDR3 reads CATSAVGGQSSYEQYF. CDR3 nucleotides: TGTGCCACCTCGGCCGTTGGGGGACAAAGCTCCTACGAGCAGTACTTC.

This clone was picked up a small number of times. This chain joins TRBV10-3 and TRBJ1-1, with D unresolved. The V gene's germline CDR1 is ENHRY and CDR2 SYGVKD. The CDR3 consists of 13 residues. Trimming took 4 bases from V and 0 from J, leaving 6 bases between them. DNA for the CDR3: TGTGCCATCAGTGTAGCGATGAACACTGAAGCTTTCTTT. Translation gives CAISVAMNTEAFF.

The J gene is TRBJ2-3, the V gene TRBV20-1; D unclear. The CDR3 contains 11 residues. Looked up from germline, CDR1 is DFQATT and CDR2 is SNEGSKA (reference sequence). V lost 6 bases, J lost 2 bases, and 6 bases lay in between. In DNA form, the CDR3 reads TGCAGTGCGACGGTCACAGATACGCAGTATTTT. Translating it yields CSATVTDTQYF.

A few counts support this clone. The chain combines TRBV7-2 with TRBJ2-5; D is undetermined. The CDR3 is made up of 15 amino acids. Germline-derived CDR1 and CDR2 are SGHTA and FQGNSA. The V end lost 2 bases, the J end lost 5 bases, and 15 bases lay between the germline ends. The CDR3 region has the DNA TGTGCCAGCAGCTTAAACCCCGGCCTAAGGGAGACCCAGTACTTC. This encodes CASSLNPGLRETQYF.

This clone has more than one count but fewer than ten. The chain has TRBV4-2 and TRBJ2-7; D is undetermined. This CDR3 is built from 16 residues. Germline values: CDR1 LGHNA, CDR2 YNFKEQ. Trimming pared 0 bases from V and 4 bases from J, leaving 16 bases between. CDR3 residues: CASSQDTATWGYEQYF. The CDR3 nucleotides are TGTGCCAGCAGCCAAGATACAGCCACCTGGGGATACGAGCAGTACTTC.

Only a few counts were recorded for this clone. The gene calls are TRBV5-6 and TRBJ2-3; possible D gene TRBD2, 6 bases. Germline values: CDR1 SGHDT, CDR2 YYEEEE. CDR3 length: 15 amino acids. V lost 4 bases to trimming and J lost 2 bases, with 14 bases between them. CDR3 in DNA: TGTGCCAGCAGCAATGAGCGGAGGGACACAGATACGCAGTATTTT. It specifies CASSNERRDTDTQYF.

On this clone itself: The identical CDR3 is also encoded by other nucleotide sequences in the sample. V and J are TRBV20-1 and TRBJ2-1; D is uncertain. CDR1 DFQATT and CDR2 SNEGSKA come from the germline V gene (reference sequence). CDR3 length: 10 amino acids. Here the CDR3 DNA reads TGCAGCGCACATTACAATGAGCAGTTCTTC. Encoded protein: CSAHYNEQFF.

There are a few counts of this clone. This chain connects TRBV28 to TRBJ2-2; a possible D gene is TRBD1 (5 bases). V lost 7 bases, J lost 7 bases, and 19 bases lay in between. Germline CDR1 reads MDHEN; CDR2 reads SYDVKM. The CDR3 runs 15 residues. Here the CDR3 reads CASNDFRRAGGELFF. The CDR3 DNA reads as TGTGCCAGCAACGACTTCCGCAGGGCCGGCGGGGAGCTGTTTTTT.

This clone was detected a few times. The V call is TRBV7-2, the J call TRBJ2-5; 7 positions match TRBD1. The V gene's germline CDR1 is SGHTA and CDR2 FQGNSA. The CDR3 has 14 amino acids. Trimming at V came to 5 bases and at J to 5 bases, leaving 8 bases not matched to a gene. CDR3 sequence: CASSKSTGVETQYF. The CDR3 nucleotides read TGTGCCAGCAGCAAAAGTACAGGGGTCGAGACCCAGTACTTC.

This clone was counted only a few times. The CDR3 bases are TGTGCCAGCAGCTTATACGGGGATTCTTCCTACGAGCAGTACTTC. Residues: CASSLYGDSSYEQYF. This chain links TRBV7-9 with TRBJ2-7, with D maybe TRBD2 (5 bases). The germline V and J ends were trimmed by 2 bases and 1 base, with 12 bases remaining between them. CDR1 and CDR2 (germline): SEHNR, FQNEAQ (reference sequence). The CDR3 length is 15 residues.

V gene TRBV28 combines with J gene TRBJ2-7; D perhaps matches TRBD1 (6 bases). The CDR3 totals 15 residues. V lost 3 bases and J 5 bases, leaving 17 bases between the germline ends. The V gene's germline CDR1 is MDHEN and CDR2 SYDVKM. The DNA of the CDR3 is TGTGCCAGCAGTTTGGACAGCCTAATAGCAAACGAGCAGTACTTC. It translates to CASSLDSLIANEQYF.

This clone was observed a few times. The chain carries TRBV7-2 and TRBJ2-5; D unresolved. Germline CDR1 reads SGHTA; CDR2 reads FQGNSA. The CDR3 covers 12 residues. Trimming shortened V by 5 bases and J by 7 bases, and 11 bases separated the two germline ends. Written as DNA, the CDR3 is TGTGCCAGCAGCCTTAAAACGGGGACCCAGTACTTC. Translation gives CASSLKTGTQYF.

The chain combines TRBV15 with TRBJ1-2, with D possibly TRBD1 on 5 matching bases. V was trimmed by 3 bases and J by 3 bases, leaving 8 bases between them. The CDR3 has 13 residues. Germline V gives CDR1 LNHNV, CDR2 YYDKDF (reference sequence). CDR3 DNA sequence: TGTGCCACCAGCAGTTTGGGGGACTATGGCTACACCTTC. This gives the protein CATSSLGDYGYTF.

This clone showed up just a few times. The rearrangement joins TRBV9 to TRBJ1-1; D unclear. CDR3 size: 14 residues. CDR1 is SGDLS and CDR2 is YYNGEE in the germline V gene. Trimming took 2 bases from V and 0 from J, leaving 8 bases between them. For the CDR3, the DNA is TGTGCCAGCAGCGTCACTGCGGTGAACACTGAAGCTTTCTTT. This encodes CASSVTAVNTEAFF.

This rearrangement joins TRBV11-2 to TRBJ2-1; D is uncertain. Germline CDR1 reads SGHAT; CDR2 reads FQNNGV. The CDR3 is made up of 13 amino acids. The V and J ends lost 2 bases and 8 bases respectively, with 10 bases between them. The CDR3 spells CASSLRLRDEQFF. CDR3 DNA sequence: TGTGCCAGCAGCTTAAGACTCCGTGATGAGCAGTTCTTC.

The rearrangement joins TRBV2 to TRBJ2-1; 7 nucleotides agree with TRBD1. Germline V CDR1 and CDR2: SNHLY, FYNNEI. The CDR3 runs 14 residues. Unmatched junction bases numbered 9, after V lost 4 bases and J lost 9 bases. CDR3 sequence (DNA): TGTGCCAGCAGTGGTGTACAGGGGAACACTGAGCAGTTCTTC. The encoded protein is CASSGVQGNTEQFF.

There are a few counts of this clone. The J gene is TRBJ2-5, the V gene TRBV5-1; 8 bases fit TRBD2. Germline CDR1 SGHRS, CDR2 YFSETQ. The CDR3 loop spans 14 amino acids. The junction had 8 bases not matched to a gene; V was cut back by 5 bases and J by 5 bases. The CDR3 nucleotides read TGCGCCAGCAGGGAGACTAGCGTCGCGGAGACCCAGTACTTC. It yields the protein CASRETSVAETQYF. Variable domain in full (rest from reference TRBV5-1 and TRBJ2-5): KAGVTQTPRYLIKTRGQQVTLSCSPISGHRSVSWYQQTPGQGLQFLFEYFSETQRNKGNFPGRFSGRQFSNSRSEMNVSTLELGDSALYLCASRETSVAETQYFGPGTRLLVL.

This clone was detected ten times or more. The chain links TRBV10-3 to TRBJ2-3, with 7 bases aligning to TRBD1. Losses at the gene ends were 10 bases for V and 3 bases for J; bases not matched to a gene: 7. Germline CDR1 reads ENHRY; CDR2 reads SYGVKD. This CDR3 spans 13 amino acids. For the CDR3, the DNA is TGTGCCACGGGGACAGTTGGAACAGATACGCAGTATTTT. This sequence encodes CATGTVGTDTQYF.

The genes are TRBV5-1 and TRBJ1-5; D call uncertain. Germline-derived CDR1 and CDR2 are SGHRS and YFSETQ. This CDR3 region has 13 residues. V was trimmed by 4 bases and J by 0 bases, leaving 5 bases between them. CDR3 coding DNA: TGCGCCAGCAGCCCGGGTAGCAATCAGCCCCAGCATTTT. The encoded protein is CASSPGSNQPQHF. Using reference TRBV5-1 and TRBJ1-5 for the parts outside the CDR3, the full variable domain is KAGVTQTPRYLIKTRGQQVTLSCSPISGHRSVSWYQQTPGQGLQFLFEYFSETQRNKGNFPGRFSGRQFSNSRSEMNVSTLELGDSALYLCASSPGSNQPQHFGDGTRLSIL.

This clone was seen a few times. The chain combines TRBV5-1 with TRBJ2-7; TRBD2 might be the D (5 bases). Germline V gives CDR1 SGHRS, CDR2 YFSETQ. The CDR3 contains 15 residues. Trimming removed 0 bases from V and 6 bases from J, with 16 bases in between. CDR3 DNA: TGCGCCAGCAGCTTGGCCATCGGGGTAGTCGGCGAGCAGTACTTC. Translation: CASSLAIGVVGEQYF. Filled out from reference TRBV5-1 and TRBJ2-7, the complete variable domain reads KAGVTQTPRYLIKTRGQQVTLSCSPISGHRSVSWYQQTPGQGLQFLFEYFSETQRNKGNFPGRFSGRQFSNSRSEMNVSTLELGDSALYLCASSLAIGVVGEQYFGPGTRLTVT.

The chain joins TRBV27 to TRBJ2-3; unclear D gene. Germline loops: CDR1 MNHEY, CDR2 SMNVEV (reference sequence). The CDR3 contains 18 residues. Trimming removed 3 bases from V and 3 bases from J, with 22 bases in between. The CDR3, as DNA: TGTGCCAGCAGTTTCGTGGGTAGGGTGGCCATTTCTACAGATACGCAGTATTTT. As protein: CASSFVGRVAISTDTQYF.

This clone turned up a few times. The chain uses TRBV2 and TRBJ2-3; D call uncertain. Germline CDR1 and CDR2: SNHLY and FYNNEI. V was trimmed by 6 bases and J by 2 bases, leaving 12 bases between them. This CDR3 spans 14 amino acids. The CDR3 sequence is CASRRSAYTDTQYF. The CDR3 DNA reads TGTGCCAGCAGAAGAAGCGCCTACACAGATACGCAGTATTTT.

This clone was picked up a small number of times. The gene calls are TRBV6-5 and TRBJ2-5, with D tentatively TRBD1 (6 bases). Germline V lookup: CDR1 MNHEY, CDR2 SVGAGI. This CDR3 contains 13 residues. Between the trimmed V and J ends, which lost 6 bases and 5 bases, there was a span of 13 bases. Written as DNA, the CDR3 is TGTGCCAGCAGGTACAGGGCCAGGGAGACCCAGTACTTC. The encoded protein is CASRYRARETQYF.

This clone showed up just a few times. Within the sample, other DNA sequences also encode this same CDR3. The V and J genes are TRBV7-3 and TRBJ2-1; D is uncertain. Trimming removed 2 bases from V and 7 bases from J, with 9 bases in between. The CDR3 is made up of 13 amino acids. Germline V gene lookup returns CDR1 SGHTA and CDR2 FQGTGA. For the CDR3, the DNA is TGTGCCAGCAGCTTATCGCAGGATAATGAGCAGTTCTTC. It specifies CASSLSQDNEQFF.

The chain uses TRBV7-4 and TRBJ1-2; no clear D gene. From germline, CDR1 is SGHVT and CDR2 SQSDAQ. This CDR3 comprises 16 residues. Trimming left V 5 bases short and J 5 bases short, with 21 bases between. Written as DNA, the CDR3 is TGTGCCAGCAGCCCTAGATGGCTCTATCTGTGTTATGGCTACACCTTC. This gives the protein CASSPRWLYLCYGYTF. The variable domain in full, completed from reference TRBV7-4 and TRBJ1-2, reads GAGVSQSPRYKVAKRGRDVALRCDSISGHVTLYWYRQTLGQGSEVLTYSQSDAQRDKSGRPSGRFSAERPERSVSTLKIQRTEQGDSAVYLCASSPRWLYLCYGYTFGSGTRLTVV.

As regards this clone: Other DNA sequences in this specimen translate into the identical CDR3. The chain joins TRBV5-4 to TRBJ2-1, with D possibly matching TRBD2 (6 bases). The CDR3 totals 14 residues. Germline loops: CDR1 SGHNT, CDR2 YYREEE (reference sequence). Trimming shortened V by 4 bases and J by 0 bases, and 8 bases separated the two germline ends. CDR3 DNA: TGTGCCAGCAGCCTGCGGGACTCCTACAATGAGCAGTTCTTC. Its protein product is CASSLRDSYNEQFF.

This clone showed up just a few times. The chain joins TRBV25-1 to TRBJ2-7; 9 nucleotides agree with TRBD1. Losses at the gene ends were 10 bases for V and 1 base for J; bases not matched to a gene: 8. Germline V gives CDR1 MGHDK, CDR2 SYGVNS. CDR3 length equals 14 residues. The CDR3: CATGRTGVSYEQYF. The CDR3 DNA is TGTGCCACTGGAAGGACAGGGGTGTCCTACGAGCAGTACTTC.

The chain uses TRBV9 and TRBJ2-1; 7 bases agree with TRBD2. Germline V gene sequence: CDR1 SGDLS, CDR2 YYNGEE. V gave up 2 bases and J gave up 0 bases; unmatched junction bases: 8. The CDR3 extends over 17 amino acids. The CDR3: CASSVGGSRISYNEQFF. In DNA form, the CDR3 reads TGTGCCAGCAGCGTGGGGGGGTCCCGAATCTCCTACAATGAGCAGTTCTTC.

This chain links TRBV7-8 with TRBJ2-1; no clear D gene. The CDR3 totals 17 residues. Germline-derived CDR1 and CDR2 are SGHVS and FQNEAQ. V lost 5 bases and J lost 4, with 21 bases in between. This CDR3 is CASSHSMPGGNYNEQFF. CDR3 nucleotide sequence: TGTGCCAGCAGCCATAGTATGCCTGGCGGTAATTACAATGAGCAGTTCTTC.

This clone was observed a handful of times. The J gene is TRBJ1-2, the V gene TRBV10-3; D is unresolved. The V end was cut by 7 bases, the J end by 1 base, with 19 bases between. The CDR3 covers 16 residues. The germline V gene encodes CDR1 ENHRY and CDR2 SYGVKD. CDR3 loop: CAITANLGERNYGYTF. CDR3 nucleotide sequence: TGTGCCATCACGGCGAACCTCGGAGAGCGTAACTATGGCTACACCTTC.